The clone carrying this T cell receptor beta chain was recorded at least ten times. The sample is drawn from a study of neurological immune-mediated disorders. TCRdb re-called the 5' RACE reads through MiXCR, storing one row per CDR3 protein. This table has more than 100,000 distinct CDR3 sequences, roughly 10% appearing once. The sample's time point: longitudinal time-point 3. Germline values: CDR1 LGHNT, CDR2 FRNRAP. V lost 0 bases to trimming and J lost 0 bases, with 18 bases between them. The CDR3 runs to 19 residues. The TCR originated in a female donor with HTLV-1-associated myelopathy (HAM/TSP). The chain carries TRBV12-5 and TRBJ2-4, with D perhaps TRBD2 (6 bases). The sample comprised PBMCs. The CDR3 DNA is TGTGCTAGTGGTTTGGTACTAACCGGGGGTGAACTAGCCAAAAACATTCAGTACTTC. Amino acids: CASGLVLTGGELAKNIQYF. The full variable domain, rest sourced from reference TRBV12-5 and TRBJ2-4, is DARVTQTPRHKVTEMGQEVTMRCQPILGHNTVFWYRQTMMQGLELLAYFRNRAPLDDSGMPKDRFSAEMPDATLATLKIQPSEPRDSAVYFCASGLVLTGGELAKNIQYFGAGTRLSVL.